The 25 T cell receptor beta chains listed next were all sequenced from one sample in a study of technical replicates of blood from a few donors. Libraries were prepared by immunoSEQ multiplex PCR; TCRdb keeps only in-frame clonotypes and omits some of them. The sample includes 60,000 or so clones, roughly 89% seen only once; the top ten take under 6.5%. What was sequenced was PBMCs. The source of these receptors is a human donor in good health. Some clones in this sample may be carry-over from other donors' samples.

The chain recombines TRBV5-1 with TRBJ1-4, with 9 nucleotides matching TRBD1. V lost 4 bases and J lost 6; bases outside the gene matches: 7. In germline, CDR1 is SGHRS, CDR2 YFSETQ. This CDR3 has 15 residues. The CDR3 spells CASSEAGTGYEKLFF. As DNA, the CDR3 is TGCGCCAGCAGCGAAGCCGGGACAGGGTATGAAAAACTGTTTTTT.

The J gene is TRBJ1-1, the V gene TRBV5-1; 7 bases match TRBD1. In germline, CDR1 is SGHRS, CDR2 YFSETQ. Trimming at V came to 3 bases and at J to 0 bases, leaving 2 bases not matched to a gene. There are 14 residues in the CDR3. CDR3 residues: CASSYTGVNTEAFF. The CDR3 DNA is TGCGCCAGCAGCTATACAGGGGTGAACACTGAAGCTTTCTTT.

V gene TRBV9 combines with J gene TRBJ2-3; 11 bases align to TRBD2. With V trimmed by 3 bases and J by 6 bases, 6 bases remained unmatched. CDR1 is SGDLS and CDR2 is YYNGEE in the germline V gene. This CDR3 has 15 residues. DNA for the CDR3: TGTGCCAGCAGCGCCCGGGCTAGCGGGAGGGATACGCAGTATTTT. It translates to CASSARASGRDTQYF.

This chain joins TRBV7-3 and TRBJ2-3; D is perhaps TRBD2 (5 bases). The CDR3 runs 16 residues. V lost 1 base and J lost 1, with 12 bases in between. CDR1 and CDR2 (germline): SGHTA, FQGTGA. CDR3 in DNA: TGTGCCAGCAGCTTAAGTCCAGGTAGCGGCACAGATACGCAGTATTTT. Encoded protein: CASSLSPGSGTDTQYF.

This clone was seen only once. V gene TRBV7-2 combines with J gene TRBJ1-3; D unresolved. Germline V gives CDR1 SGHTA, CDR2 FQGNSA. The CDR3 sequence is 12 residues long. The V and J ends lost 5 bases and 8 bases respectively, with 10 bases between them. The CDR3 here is CASSRQRDTIYF. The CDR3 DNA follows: TGTGCCAGCAGCCGTCAGCGAGACACCATATATTTT.

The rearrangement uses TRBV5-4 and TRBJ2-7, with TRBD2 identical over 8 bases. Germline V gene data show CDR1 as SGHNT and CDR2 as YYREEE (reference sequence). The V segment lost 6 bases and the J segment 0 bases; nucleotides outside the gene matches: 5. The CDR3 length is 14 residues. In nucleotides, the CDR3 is TGTGCCAGCACCTTCCGGGGGGGCTCCTACGAGCAGTACTTC. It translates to CASTFRGGSYEQYF.

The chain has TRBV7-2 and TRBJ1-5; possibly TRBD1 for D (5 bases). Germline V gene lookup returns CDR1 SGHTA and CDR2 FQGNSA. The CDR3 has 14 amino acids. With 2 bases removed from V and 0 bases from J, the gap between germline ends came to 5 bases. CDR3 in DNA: TGTGCCAGCAGCTTACAGGGTAGCAATCAGCCCCAGCATTTT. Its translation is CASSLQGSNQPQHF.

The CDR3 protein is CASSFGMNEQFF. As DNA, the CDR3 is TGTGCCAGCAGCTTCGGGATGAATGAGCAGTTCTTC. The chain joins TRBV7-9 to TRBJ2-1, with D tentatively TRBD2 (5 bases). Germline V CDR1 and CDR2: SEHNR, FQNEAQ (reference sequence). This CDR3 spans 12 amino acids. The ends were cut back, 3 bases at V and 7 bases at J, with 7 bases in the middle.

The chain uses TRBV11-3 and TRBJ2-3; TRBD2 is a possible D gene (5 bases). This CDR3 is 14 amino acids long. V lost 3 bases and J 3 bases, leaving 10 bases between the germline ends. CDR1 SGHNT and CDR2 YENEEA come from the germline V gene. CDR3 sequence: CASSLAGQTDTQYF. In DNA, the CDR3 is TGTGCCAGCAGCTTGGCGGGCCAGACAGATACGCAGTATTTT.

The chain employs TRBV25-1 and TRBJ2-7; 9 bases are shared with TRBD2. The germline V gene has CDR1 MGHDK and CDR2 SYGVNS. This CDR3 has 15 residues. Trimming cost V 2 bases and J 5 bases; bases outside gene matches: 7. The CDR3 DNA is TGTGCCAGCAGTGAAAGTGGGACTAGCATCAACGAGCAGTACTTC. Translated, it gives CASSESGTSINEQYF.

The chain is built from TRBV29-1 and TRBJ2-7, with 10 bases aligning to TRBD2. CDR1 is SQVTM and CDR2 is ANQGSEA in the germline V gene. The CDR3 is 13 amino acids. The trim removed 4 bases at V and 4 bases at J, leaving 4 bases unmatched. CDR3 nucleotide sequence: TGCAGCGTTGGTTCTAGCGGGAGTTACGAGCAGTACTTC. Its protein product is CSVGSSGSYEQYF.

The CDR3 DNA is TGTGCCAGCACTCCGGGGGGCGCCCAAGAGACCCAGTACTTC. Protein: CASTPGGAQETQYF. This sequence joins TRBV5-4 and TRBJ2-5, with a possible D match to TRBD2 (7 bases). Deletions cut 6 bases from V and 1 base from J, with 13 bases between. The CDR3 is 14 amino acids. The V gene's germline CDR1 is SGHNT and CDR2 YYREEE (reference sequence).

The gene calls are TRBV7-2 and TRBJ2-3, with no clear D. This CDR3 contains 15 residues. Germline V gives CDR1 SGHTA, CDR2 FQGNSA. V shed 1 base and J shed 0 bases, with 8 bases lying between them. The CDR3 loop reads CASSLGSGSTDTQYF. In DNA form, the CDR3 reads TGTGCCAGCAGCTTAGGTTCTGGCAGCACAGATACGCAGTATTTT.

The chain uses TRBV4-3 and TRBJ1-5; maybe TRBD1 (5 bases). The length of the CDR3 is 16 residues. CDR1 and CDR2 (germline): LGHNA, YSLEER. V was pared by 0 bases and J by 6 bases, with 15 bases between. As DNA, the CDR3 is TGCGCCAGCAGCCAAGAACCTGGGGGGGATGGTCAGCCCCAGCATTTT. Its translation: CASSQEPGGDGQPQHF.

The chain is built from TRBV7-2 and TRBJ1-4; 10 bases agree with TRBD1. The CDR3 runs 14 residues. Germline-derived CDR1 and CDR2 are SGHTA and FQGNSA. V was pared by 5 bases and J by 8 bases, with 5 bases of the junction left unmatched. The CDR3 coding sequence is TGTGCCAGCAGCATGGGACAGGGGAGGGAAAAACTGTTTTTT. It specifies CASSMGQGREKLFF.

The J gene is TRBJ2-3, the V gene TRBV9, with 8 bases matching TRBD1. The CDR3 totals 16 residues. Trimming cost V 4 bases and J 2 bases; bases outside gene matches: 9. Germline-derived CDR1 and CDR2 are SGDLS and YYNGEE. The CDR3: CASSMGQALFTDTQYF. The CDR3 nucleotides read TGTGCCAGCAGCATGGGACAGGCCCTCTTCACAGATACGCAGTATTTT.

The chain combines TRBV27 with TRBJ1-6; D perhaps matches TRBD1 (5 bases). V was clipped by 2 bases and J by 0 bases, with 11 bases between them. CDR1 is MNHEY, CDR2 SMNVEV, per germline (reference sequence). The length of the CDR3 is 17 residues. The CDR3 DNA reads TGTGCCAGCAGTTTAGACGGTAGGGGCTCCTATAATTCACCCCTCCACTTT. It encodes CASSLDGRGSYNSPLHF.

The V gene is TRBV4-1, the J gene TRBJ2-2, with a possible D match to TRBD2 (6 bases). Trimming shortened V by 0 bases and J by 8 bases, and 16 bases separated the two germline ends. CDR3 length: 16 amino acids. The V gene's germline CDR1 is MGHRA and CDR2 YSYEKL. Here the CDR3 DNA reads TGCGCCAGCAGCCAAGATGGAGGGATGCCGAGGGGGGAGCTGTTTTTT. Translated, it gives CASSQDGGMPRGELFF.

Written as DNA, the CDR3 is TGCGCCAGCAGCCTAGAACTAGCGGGAGGGCCTCGAGAGCAGTACTTC. Encoded protein: CASSLELAGGPREQYF. The chain combines TRBV5-1 with TRBJ2-7, with 13 bases identical to TRBD2. This CDR3 region has 16 residues. V was pared by 4 bases and J by 7 bases, with 11 bases of the junction left unmatched. In germline, CDR1 is SGHRS, CDR2 YFSETQ. The complete variable domain, with remaining parts taken from reference TRBV5-1 and TRBJ2-7, reads KAGVTQTPRYLIKTRGQQVTLSCSPISGHRSVSWYQQTPGQGLQFLFEYFSETQRNKGNFPGRFSGRQFSNSRSEMNVSTLELGDSALYLCASSLELAGGPREQYFGPGTRLTVT.

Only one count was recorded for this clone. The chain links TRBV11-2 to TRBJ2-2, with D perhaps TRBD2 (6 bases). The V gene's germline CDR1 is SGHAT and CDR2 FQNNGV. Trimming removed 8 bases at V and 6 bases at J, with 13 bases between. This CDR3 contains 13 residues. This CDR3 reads CASVSGAAGELFF. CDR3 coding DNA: TGTGCCAGCGTTTCGGGAGCGGCCGGGGAGCTGTTTTTT.

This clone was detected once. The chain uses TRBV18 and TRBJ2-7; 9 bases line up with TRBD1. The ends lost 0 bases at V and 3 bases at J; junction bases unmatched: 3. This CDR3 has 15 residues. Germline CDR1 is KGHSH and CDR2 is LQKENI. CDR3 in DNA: TGTGCCAGCTCACCACCGGGACAGGGTCGCTACGAGCAGTACTTC. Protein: CASSPPGQGRYEQYF.

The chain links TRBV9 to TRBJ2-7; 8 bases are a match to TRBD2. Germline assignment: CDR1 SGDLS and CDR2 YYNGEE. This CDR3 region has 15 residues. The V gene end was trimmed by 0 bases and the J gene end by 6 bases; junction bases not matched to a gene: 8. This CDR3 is CASSVGSGAAREQYF. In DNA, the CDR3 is TGTGCCAGCAGCGTAGGTAGCGGGGCGGCCCGCGAGCAGTACTTC.

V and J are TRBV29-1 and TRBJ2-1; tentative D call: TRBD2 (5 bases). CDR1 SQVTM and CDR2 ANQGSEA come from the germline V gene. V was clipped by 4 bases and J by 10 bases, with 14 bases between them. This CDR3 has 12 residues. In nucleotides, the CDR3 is TGCAGCGTTGCCCTAGCCTCGAGGGAGCAGTTCTTC. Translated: CSVALASREQFF.

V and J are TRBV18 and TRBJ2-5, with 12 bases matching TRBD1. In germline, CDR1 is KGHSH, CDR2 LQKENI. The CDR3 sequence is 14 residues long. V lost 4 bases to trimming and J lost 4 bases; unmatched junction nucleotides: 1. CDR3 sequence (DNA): TGTGCCAGCTCACGGGACAGGGGGCGAGAGACCCAGTACTTC. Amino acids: CASSRDRGRETQYF.

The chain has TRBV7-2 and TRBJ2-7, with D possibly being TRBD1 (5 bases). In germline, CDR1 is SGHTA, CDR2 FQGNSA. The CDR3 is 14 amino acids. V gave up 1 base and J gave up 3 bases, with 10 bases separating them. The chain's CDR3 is CASSLDRLGYEQYF. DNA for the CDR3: TGTGCCAGCAGCTTAGACAGGTTGGGCTACGAGCAGTACTTC.